This TCR delta chain was identified during a study of gamma-delta chains in newborns, infants, children. Study-level information: Microbial exposure reportedly drives polyclonal innate γδ T cell expansion after birth.

TCRdb redid clone calling on the reads using CATT. This sample yields thousands of delta-chain clones, of which roughly 0.62% are seen a single time; around 15% belongs to the top ten. The table lists this clone with a few counts. One base separates it from a far larger clone, so it is likely a read error. Other nucleotide sequences in the sample specify the same CDR3. V shed 1 base and J shed 4 bases, with 18 bases lying between them. The CDR3 consists of 16 residues. Germline CDR1 is GEAIGNYY and CDR2 is EKD. This TCR was sampled from a child who was a newborn, infant or young child, either healthy, febrile or measles-vaccinated (not recorded which). Sequencing input: blood. The chain joins TRDV2 to TRDJ1; D is uncertain. Here the CDR3 reads CACDTLSTGVGDKLIF. CDR3 coding DNA: TGTGCCTGTGACACTTTATCCACCGGGGTTGGCGATAAACTCATCTTT.